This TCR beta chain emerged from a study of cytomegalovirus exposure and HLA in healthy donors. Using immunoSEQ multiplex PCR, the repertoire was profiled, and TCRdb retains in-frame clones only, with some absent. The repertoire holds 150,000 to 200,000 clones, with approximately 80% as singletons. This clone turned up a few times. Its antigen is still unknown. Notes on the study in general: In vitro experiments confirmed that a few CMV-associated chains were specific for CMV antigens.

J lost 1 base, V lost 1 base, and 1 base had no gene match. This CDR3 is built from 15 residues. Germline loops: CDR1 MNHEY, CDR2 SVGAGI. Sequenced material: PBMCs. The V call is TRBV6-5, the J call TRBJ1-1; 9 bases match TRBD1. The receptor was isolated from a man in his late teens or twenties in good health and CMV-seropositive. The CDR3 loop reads CASSYYRGPNTEAFF. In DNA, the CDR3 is TGTGCCAGCAGTTACTACAGGGGGCCGAACACTGAAGCTTTCTTT.